In its sample, the clone carrying this TCR beta chain was seen a few times. Its cognate antigen is unknown. The source of the sample is a study of T cells in Graves' hyperthyroidism and ophthalmopathy. Study information: Peripheral blood sampling occurred at initial diagnosis, before any treatment. General study points: Most clonotypes expanded in thyroid above 0.001 were likewise present in blood.

The V and J ends lost 6 bases and 2 bases, in that order; junction bases with no gene match: 7. Germline lookup yields CDR1 LNHDA and CDR2 SQIVND (reference sequence). This CDR3 has 15 amino acids. Template material for amplifying TCR beta CDR3 regions consisted of RNA transcripts. The HTBI primer set drove a first-round RT-PCR of the TCR CDR3. Using its own MiXCR run on the multiplex PCR reads, TCRdb lists one record per CDR3 protein. The sample records 410,000 or so distinct CDR3 sequences, under 15% being singletons. The TCR was taken from a man between 18 and 35 years old with Graves' ophthalmopathy. The chain couples TRBV19 to TRBJ2-1; the match to TRBD2 covers 7 bases. Sample: blood. CDR3 residues: CASRSAGVAYNEQFF. CDR3 DNA: TGTGCCAGTAGGTCCGCGGGAGTGGCCTACAATGAGCAGTTCTTC.